This TCR beta chain was sequenced for a study of blood T cell repertoires in COVID-19. For the study at large: Some COVID-19 samples were acute and others convalescent; all came from the United States, Italy and Spain.

Residents of about 25 US areas, aged roughly 18 to 89 years, made up the participants. Per the original methods: Counts of nucleated cells, estimated from reference gene primer amplification, were obtained. Only in-frame clones appear in the TCRdb table, and some are missing; sequencing was by immunoSEQ multiplex PCR. V, J and clone size are taken as reported in that table, and D and trimming were inferred from the DNA itself. The sample contains a few hundred thousand clones, just over 85% of which appear only once. The origin of this receptor is a woman between 35 and 50 years old with acute COVID-19. Sample: PBMCs or T cells enriched from blood (not recorded which).

The DNA for the CDR3 is TGTGCCAGCAGCCAAGGGGGACAGGGGAGGGCTGAAGCTTTCTTT. It encodes CASSQGGQGRAEAFF. V gene TRBV3-1 (or the pseudogene TRBV3-2) combines with J gene TRBJ1-1; 10 bases are a match to TRBD1. Germline V gene data show CDR1 as LGHDT and CDR2 as YNNKEL (reference sequence). Germline trimming cut 1 base from V and 6 bases from J; bases unmatched to any gene: 5. CDR3 length: 15 residues.